The present TCR beta chain was sequenced within a study of identical twins. All of the donors were Caucasians in good health. This clonotype was found many times. The antigen is not known. Whole-study results and caveats: Weaker excess sharing between twins was seen in beta out-of-frame sequences.

Unique molecular identifiers were present on cDNA, and template switching added a universal primer site. TCRdb fed the 5' RACE reads into MiXCR, producing one record per CDR3 protein. The repertoire consists of 700,000 or so distinct CDR3 sequences, with 8.5% to 9.5% occurring once and the leading ten covering roughly 0.97%. The sample also formed part of further work on yellow fever vaccine responses in identical twins. As that report states: Twins showed a vaccine T cell response that reportedly seemed partly convergent, partly personalized.

The sample consisted of PBMCs. The clonotype was recovered from a woman younger than 35 in good health.

CDR3 sequence: CASSLEITNTGELFF. CDR3 nucleotides: TGTGCCAGCAGCTTGGAAATAACCAACACCGGGGAGCTGTTTTTT. The chain has TRBV5-5 and TRBJ2-2, with D unresolved. CDR1 and CDR2 (germline): SGHKS, YYEKEE (reference sequence). The V end was cut by 0 bases, the J end by 2 bases, with 8 bases between. The CDR3 extends over 15 amino acids.